This TCR beta chain was profiled in a study of T cell repertoires in cytomegalovirus infection. V shed 4 bases, J shed 1 base, and the junction held 0 bases outside the gene matches. Germline V gene sequence: CDR1 LGHDT, CDR2 YNNKEL (reference sequence). CDR3 length: 15 residues. TCRdb fed the reads into MiXCR, producing one record per CDR3 protein. This sample has some 220,000 distinct CDR3 sequences, with approximately 7% found just once. The study's findings and limits: Carriage of CMV together with the relevant HLA was identifiable through cumulative public TCR beta family frequency.

This clonotype has a count of ten or more. Antigen specificity is unknown. This may stem from a read error, because a much larger clone lies one nucleotide away. The sequence derives from a human donor in good health (CMV status not recorded). Some clones in this sample may be carry-over from other donors' samples. The sample was PBMCs. The chain carries TRBV3-1 and TRBJ2-2, with TRBD1 identical over 10 bases. The CDR3: CASSRTGGNTGELFF. The CDR3 DNA reads TGTGCCAGCAGCCGGACAGGGGGGAACACCGGGGAGCTGTTTTTT.